Below, 21 T cell receptor beta chains from the same sample are listed, as sequenced in a study of T cells in Graves' hyperthyroidism and ophthalmopathy. TCR beta CDR3 sequences were amplified from RNA transcripts. When the TCR CDR3 underwent first-round RT-PCR, the HTBI primer set was used. TCRdb re-called the multiplex PCR reads through MiXCR, storing one row per CDR3 protein. In the table there are approximately 400,000 distinct CDR3 sequences, roughly 13% of which are singletons. Sequenced input: blood. These receptors came from a man younger than 45 with Graves' hyperthyroidism that later progressed to Graves' ophthalmopathy.

This clonotype was counted ten times or more. The V call is TRBV28, the J call TRBJ1-6; D is possibly TRBD1 (5 bases). Between the trimmed V and J ends, which lost 5 bases and 8 bases, there was a span of 22 bases. The germline V gene encodes CDR1 MDHEN and CDR2 SYDVKM. The length of the CDR3 is 17 residues. In DNA, the CDR3 is TGTGCCAGCAGTGTAGCAGGGACCCGGGGAAGTTATTCACCCCTCCACTTT. Amino acids: CASSVAGTRGSYSPLHF. Using reference TRBV28 and TRBJ1-6 for the parts outside the CDR3, the full variable domain is DVKVTQSSRYLVKRTGEKVFLECVQDMDHENMFWYRQDPGLGLRLIYFSYDVKMKEKGDIPEGYSVSREKKERFSLILESASTNQTSMYLCASSVAGTRGSYSPLHFGNGTRLTVT.

This clonotype was observed a handful of times. The chain combines TRBV18 with TRBJ1-3, with a tentative D call TRBD1 (6 bases). There are 13 residues in the CDR3. V lost 4 bases and J 4 bases, leaving 8 bases between the germline ends. Germline-derived CDR1 and CDR2 are KGHSH and LQKENI. The CDR3 DNA reads as TGTGCCAGCTCACGGGACAACGGAAACACCATATATTTT. It yields the protein CASSRDNGNTIYF.

The table lists this clonotype with a few counts. The chain combines TRBV9 with TRBJ2-1; D remains ambiguous. Trimming stripped 0 bases from V and 7 bases from J, with 8 bases between. This CDR3 region has 13 residues. Germline V gene sequence: CDR1 SGDLS, CDR2 YYNGEE. CDR3: CASSVAWENEQFF. The CDR3 DNA reads TGTGCCAGCAGCGTAGCTTGGGAAAATGAGCAGTTCTTC.

The chain is built from TRBV11-2 and TRBJ1-6, with 7 bases lining up with TRBD1. Germline CDR1 is SGHAT and CDR2 is FQNNGV. The CDR3 has 17 amino acids. J lost 0 bases, V lost 3 bases, and 5 bases had no gene match. CDR3 sequence reads: CASSLGQTSSYNSPLHF. CDR3 in DNA: TGTGCCAGCAGCTTGGGACAGACTAGCTCCTATAATTCACCCCTCCACTTT. Drawing the rest from reference TRBV11-2 and TRBJ1-6, the complete variable domain is EAGVAQSPRYKIIEKRQSVAFWCNPISGHATLYWYQQILGQGPKLLIQFQNNGVVDDSQLPKDRFSAERLKGVDSTLKIQPAKLEDSAVYLCASSLGQTSSYNSPLHFGNGTRLTVT.

The chain employs TRBV15 and TRBJ1-3; 8 nucleotides line up with TRBD1. The CDR3 runs 16 residues. Germline CDR1 is LNHNV and CDR2 is YYDKDF (reference sequence). V trimming: 0 bases; J trimming: 0 bases; junction bases outside the gene matches: 1. CDR3 sequence reads: CATSRDDRGSGNTIYF. CDR3 bases: TGTGCCACCAGCAGAGATGACAGGGGCTCTGGAAACACCATATATTTT. Filled out from reference TRBV15 and TRBJ1-3, the complete variable domain reads DAMVIQNPRYQVTQFGKPVTLSCSQTLNHNVMYWYQQKSSQAPKLLFHYYDKDFNNEADTPDNFQSRRPNTSFCFLDIRSPGLGDTAMYLCATSRDDRGSGNTIYFGEGSWLTVV.

The table lists this clonotype with a few counts. This chain joins TRBV19 and TRBJ1-5; possibly TRBD1 for D (6 bases). Germline CDR1 and CDR2: LNHDA and SQIVND (reference sequence). This CDR3 has 17 amino acids. Trimming removed 7 bases from V and 2 bases from J, with 21 bases in between. The CDR3 DNA follows: TGTGCCAGTAAAACGGGGGCGACCCCTTGGGGCAATCAGCCCCAGCATTTT. Protein: CASKTGATPWGNQPQHF.

The chain couples TRBV5-1 to TRBJ1-1; no definite D call. The CDR3 runs to 12 residues. Germline CDR1 and CDR2: SGHRS and YFSETQ. V was trimmed by 4 bases and J by 1 base, leaving 5 bases between them. CDR3 DNA: TGCGCCAGCAGCCAAGAGAACACTGAAGCTTTCTTT. Translated: CASSQENTEAFF. Filled out from reference TRBV5-1 and TRBJ1-1, the complete variable domain reads KAGVTQTPRYLIKTRGQQVTLSCSPISGHRSVSWYQQTPGQGLQFLFEYFSETQRNKGNFPGRFSGRQFSNSRSEMNVSTLELGDSALYLCASSQENTEAFFGQGTRLTVV.

This clonotype was recorded at least ten times. J is TRBJ1-2 and V is TRBV20-1; possible D gene TRBD1, 5 bases. The V gene lost 6 bases and the J gene lost 7 bases, with 27 bases spanning the gap. Germline CDR1 DFQATT, CDR2 SNEGSKA (reference sequence). The CDR3 length is 16 residues. This CDR3 reads CSANGAGTNSLGGYTF. In DNA form, the CDR3 reads TGCAGTGCCAATGGGGCGGGGACCAACTCCCTGGGTGGCTACACCTTC.

This clonotype was seen ten or more times. The V gene is TRBV2, the J gene TRBJ2-7; 11 bases fit TRBD2. The germline CDR1 and CDR2 sequences are SNHLY and FYNNEI. The J segment lost 3 bases and the V segment lost 4 bases, leaving 8 bases of the junction unmatched. This CDR3 comprises 16 residues. CDR3 nucleotides: TGTGCCAGCAGTGGAATGACTAGCGGGGTAATCTACGAGCAGTACTTC. Its protein is CASSGMTSGVIYEQYF. The full variable domain, rest sourced from reference TRBV2 and TRBJ2-7, is EPEVTQTPSHQVTQMGQEVILRCVPISNHLYFYWYRQILGQKVEFLVSFYNNEISEKSEIFDDQFSVERPDGSNFTLKIRSTKLEDSAMYFCASSGMTSGVIYEQYFGPGTRLTVT.

This clonotype has more than one count but fewer than ten. For the CDR3, the DNA is TGTGCCAGCAGCTTCCTAGGACAGGGTATGGAGACCCAGTACTTC. Its translation is CASSFLGQGMETQYF. The chain uses TRBV7-9 and TRBJ2-5; 8 positions agree with TRBD1. J gave up 5 bases and V 3 bases, and 8 bases lay outside the gene matches. The length of the CDR3 is 15 residues. Germline V gene data show CDR1 as SEHNR and CDR2 as FQNEAQ (reference sequence).

J is TRBJ1-5 and V is TRBV5-6; D is ambiguous. The CDR3 length is 14 residues. V was pared by 2 bases and J by 6 bases, with 12 bases between. Germline CDR1 reads SGHDT; CDR2 reads YYEEEE. The CDR3 DNA sequence: TGTGCCAGCAGCTTCGCAGGAGGAACTCAGCCCCAGCATTTT. Its protein is CASSFAGGTQPQHF.

This clonotype was picked up many times. The CDR3, as DNA: TGCGCCAGCACATCTAACACTGAAGCTTTCTTT. The encoded protein is CASTSNTEAFF. This chain connects TRBV5-1 to TRBJ1-1; no clear D. The length of the CDR3 is 11 residues. Germline assignment: CDR1 SGHRS and CDR2 YFSETQ. The ends were cut back, 6 bases at V and 2 bases at J, with 5 bases in the middle.

This clonotype was counted a few times. CDR3 residues: CASSKPGQGINQPQHF. For the CDR3, the DNA is TGTGCCAGCAGTAAGCCGGGACAGGGAATCAATCAGCCCCAGCATTTT. The chain employs TRBV28 and TRBJ1-5; TRBD1 matches at 9 bases. The CDR3 sequence is 16 residues long. CDR1 and CDR2 (germline): MDHEN, SYDVKM. J gave up 3 bases and V 5 bases, and 8 bases lay outside the gene matches.

This clonotype was found a few times. This chain links TRBV24-1 with TRBJ1-5; D possibly corresponds to TRBD1 (6 bases). Trimming pared 10 bases from V and 0 bases from J, leaving 9 bases between. Germline V gene lookup returns CDR1 KGHDR and CDR2 SFDVKD. The CDR3 is 13 residues long. CDR3 loop: CATGQNSNQPQHF. Here the CDR3 DNA reads TGTGCCACAGGACAGAATAGCAATCAGCCCCAGCATTTT.

V and J are TRBV4-1 and TRBJ1-2; no reliable D call. The V end was cut by 0 bases, the J end by 0 bases, with 5 bases between. Germline V gene sequence: CDR1 MGHRA, CDR2 YSYEKL. This CDR3 comprises 14 residues. CDR3 sequence (DNA): TGCGCCAGCAGCCAAGAAAACGCTAACTATGGCTACACCTTC. Translating it yields CASSQENANYGYTF.

This clonotype was observed at least ten times. This chain uses TRBV20-1 with TRBJ2-3; 7 positions agree with TRBD1. Unmatched junction bases numbered 11, after V lost 6 bases and J lost 5 bases. The CDR3 has 14 amino acids. CDR1 and CDR2 from the germline V gene are DFQATT and SNEGSKA (reference sequence). The DNA of the CDR3 is TGCAGTGCCCTGGACAGGAGAAGTAGAGATACGCAGTATTTT. Encoded protein: CSALDRRSRDTQYF.

On this clonotype itself: A clone one base away is much larger, so this may be a read error. The chain employs TRBV9 and TRBJ1-2; D gene uncertain. CDR1 and CDR2 (germline): SGDLS, YYNGEE. The CDR3 covers 11 residues. Trimming pared 3 bases from V and 6 bases from J, leaving 6 bases between. CDR3 loop: CASSDRDGYTF. CDR3 DNA sequence: TGTGCCAGCAGCGACAGAGATGGCTACACCTTC.

This clonotype was counted between two and nine times. J is TRBJ1-5 and V is TRBV24-1; D gene ambiguous. Germline CDR1 reads KGHDR; CDR2 reads SFDVKD. The CDR3 length is 13 residues. The V end lost 6 bases, the J end lost 0 bases, and 5 bases lay between the germline ends. CDR3 DNA sequence: TGTGCCACCAGTTTAAATAGCAATCAGCCCCAGCATTTT. Translation: CATSLNSNQPQHF.

The chain couples TRBV29-1 to TRBJ2-1, with D unclear. The germline V gene encodes CDR1 SQVTM and CDR2 ANQGSEA. V lost 4 bases and J lost 4, with 8 bases in between. This CDR3 region has 12 residues. For the CDR3, the DNA is TGCAGCGTTGGTCGAGGATACAATGAGCAGTTCTTC. Translation gives CSVGRGYNEQFF.

J is TRBJ1-2 and V is TRBV4-1, with a weak D call TRBD1 (5 bases). Deletions cut 1 base from V and 3 bases from J, with 6 bases between. The CDR3 is 13 residues long. Germline CDR1 reads MGHRA; CDR2 reads YSYEKL. The CDR3: CASSQVGDYGYTF. Here the CDR3 DNA reads TGCGCCAGCAGCCAAGTAGGGGACTATGGCTACACCTTC.

This clonotype has ten or more counts. This chain joins TRBV12-3 or TRBV12-4 and TRBJ1-3; 8 positions match TRBD1. This CDR3 region has 16 residues. V lost 5 bases to trimming and J lost 0 bases; unmatched junction nucleotides: 6. This chain's CDR3 is CASSLGQASSGNTIYF. The CDR3 DNA follows: TGTGCCAGCAGTCTGGGACAGGCCTCCTCTGGAAACACCATATATTTT.